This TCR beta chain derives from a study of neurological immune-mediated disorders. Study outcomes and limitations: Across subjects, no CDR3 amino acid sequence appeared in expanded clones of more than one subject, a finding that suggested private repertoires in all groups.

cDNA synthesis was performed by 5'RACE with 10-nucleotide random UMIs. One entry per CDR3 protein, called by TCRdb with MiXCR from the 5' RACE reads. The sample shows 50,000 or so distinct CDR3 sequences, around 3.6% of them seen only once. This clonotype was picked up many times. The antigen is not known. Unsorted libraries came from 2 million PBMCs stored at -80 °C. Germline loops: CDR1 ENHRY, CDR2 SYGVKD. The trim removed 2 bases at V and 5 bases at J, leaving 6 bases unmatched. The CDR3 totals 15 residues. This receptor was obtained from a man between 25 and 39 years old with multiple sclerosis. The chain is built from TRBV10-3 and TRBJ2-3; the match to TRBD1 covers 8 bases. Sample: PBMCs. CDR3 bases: TGTGCCATCAGTGAGGGGCAGGGGGCCGTAGATACGCAGTATTTT. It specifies CAISEGQGAVDTQYF.